This T cell receptor (beta chain) is drawn from a study of early T cells in non-severe SARS-CoV-2 infection. TCRdb reanalysed the 5' RACE reads using MiXCR and keeps one entry per CDR3 protein. The repertoire holds more than 65,000 distinct CDR3 sequences, with around 15% as singletons. The CDR3 contains 16 residues. Germline V gene sequence: CDR1 SGHRS, CDR2 YFSETQ. J was trimmed by 1 base and V by 3 bases; bases with no gene match: 7. Specimen: whole blood, collected at baseline. This sequence originates from an adult who was a healthcare worker with PCR-confirmed SARS-CoV-2 infection or an uninfected control (not recorded which). The V gene is TRBV5-1, the J gene TRBJ2-7; 10 bases match TRBD2. CDR3 DNA: TGCGCCAGCAGCTCCGGGACTAGCGAAGGATCCTACGAGCAGTACTTC. Translation: CASSSGTSEGSYEQYF.